One and the same sample provided the 18 T cell receptor beta chains below, sequenced in a study of beta chain features in type 1 diabetes. Of the isolated RNA, all was reverse transcribed, and so the sequenced material was expressed TCRB transcripts. Sequencing was performed with immunoSEQ multiplex PCR; in TCRdb, only in-frame clones are kept and a portion is missing. The sample holds around 99,000 clones, about two fifths seen once. Material: stem cell memory CD4+ T cells from blood. These receptor sequences come from a woman between 18 and 30 years old in good health.

The CDR3 is CASSPTLAGAEAQYF. DNA of the CDR3: TGTGCCAGCAGCCCAACTCTAGCGGGCGCGGAGGCCCAGTACTTC. The V gene is TRBV13, the J gene TRBJ2-5, with 8 bases matching TRBD2. Germline CDR1 reads PRHDT; CDR2 reads FYEKMQ (reference sequence). V was pared by 5 bases and J by 9 bases, with 14 bases of the junction left unmatched. The CDR3 has 15 amino acids. The full variable domain, its missing parts supplied by reference TRBV13 and TRBJ2-5, is AAGVIQSPRHLIKEKRETATLKCYPIPRHDTVYWYQQGPGQDPQFLISFYEKMQSDKGSIPDRFSAQQFSDYHSELNMSSLELGDSALYFCASSPTLAGAEAQYFGPGTRLLVL.

The rearrangement links TRBV5-1 to TRBJ2-2, with TRBD1 identical over 7 bases. The CDR3 is 14 amino acids. The V and J ends lost 4 bases and 7 bases, in that order; junction bases with no gene match: 7. Germline lookup yields CDR1 SGHRS and CDR2 YFSETQ. CDR3 residues: CASSLGGAGGELFF. The CDR3, as DNA: TGCGCCAGCAGCCTAGGGGGCGCCGGCGGGGAGCTGTTTTTT. Full variable domain (missing parts from reference TRBV5-1 and TRBJ2-2): KAGVTQTPRYLIKTRGQQVTLSCSPISGHRSVSWYQQTPGQGLQFLFEYFSETQRNKGNFPGRFSGRQFSNSRSEMNVSTLELGDSALYLCASSLGGAGGELFFGEGSRLTVL.

This clone has only a few counts. The chain links TRBV30 to TRBJ2-5, with D hard to call. The CDR3 length is 14 residues. Germline-derived CDR1 and CDR2 are GTSNPN and SVGIG (reference sequence). V dropped 8 bases and J dropped 0 bases, with 16 bases sitting between them. In nucleotides, the CDR3 is TGTGCCATCGTGGGCAGACACCACCAAGAGACCCAGTACTTC. This encodes CAIVGRHHQETQYF.

The chain has TRBV7-8 and TRBJ2-2; D is undetermined. In germline, CDR1 is SGHVS, CDR2 FQNEAQ. The CDR3 runs 16 residues. Trimming took off 4 bases at V and 5 bases at J, with 17 bases between the two ends. The CDR3: CASSSWPENGTGELFF. The DNA for the CDR3 is TGTGCCAGCAGCTCCTGGCCTGAGAACGGGACCGGGGAGCTGTTTTTT.

The CDR3 DNA is TGTGCCAGCAGTTACCGCCCCGGGACAGGGGACAATGAGCAGTTCTTC. Amino acid sequence: CASSYRPGTGDNEQFF. V is TRBV6-5 and J is TRBJ2-1; 10 bases are a match to TRBD1. The CDR3 loop spans 16 amino acids. V shed 2 bases and J 5 bases; nucleotides not matched to a gene: 6. The germline V gene encodes CDR1 MNHEY and CDR2 SVGAGI.

This clone was seen only a few times. The chain uses TRBV5-1 and TRBJ2-1; no clear D. Germline V gene lookup returns CDR1 SGHRS and CDR2 YFSETQ. The CDR3 spans 11 residues. Trimming stripped 0 bases from V and 9 bases from J, with 4 bases between. The CDR3 DNA reads as TGCGCCAGCAGCTTGGTCGGTGAGCAGTTCTTC. Translated, it gives CASSLVGEQFF.

There are a few counts of this clone. The chain employs TRBV7-6 and TRBJ2-2; TRBD2 matches 13 bases. The V gene end was trimmed by 1 base and the J gene end by 6 bases; junction bases not matched to a gene: 5. CDR1 SGHVS and CDR2 FNYEAQ come from the germline V gene. The CDR3 runs to 17 residues. Here the CDR3 DNA reads TGTGCCAGCAGCTTAGTGGGCGGACTAGCGGGAGCCGGGGAGCTGTTTTTT. Translation: CASSLVGGLAGAGELFF.

This rearrangement joins TRBV29-1 to TRBJ2-1; the match to TRBD2 covers 13 bases. The V gene's germline CDR1 is SQVTM and CDR2 ANQGSEA. Trimming cost V 4 bases and J 8 bases; bases outside gene matches: 8. The CDR3 is 15 amino acids. The CDR3 spells CSVGDGLAGVHEQFF. The CDR3 DNA is TGCAGCGTTGGGGACGGACTAGCGGGAGTTCATGAGCAGTTCTTC.

V usage is TRBV11-2 and J usage is TRBJ2-6, with no clear D. Germline values: CDR1 SGHAT, CDR2 FQNNGV. V lost 1 base, J lost 0 bases, and 13 bases lay in between. The CDR3 extends over 18 amino acids. CDR3 nucleotides: TGTGCCAGCAGCTTAGTCCGGGTGTTTAGCTCTGGGGCCAACGTCCTGACTTTC. Encoded protein: CASSLVRVFSSGANVLTF.

V is TRBV10-3 and J is TRBJ2-1; 9 bases match TRBD2. This CDR3 has 16 amino acids. Germline V gives CDR1 ENHRY, CDR2 SYGVKD. Unmatched junction bases numbered 4, after V lost 4 bases and J lost 0 bases. This CDR3 is CAISVGSGGSYNEQFF. The CDR3 DNA follows: TGTGCCATCAGTGTCGGTAGCGGGGGCTCCTACAATGAGCAGTTCTTC.

This clone occurred a few times. The chain is built from TRBV7-9 and TRBJ2-1, with TRBD2 matching 9 bases. The ends lost 5 bases at V and 4 bases at J; junction bases unmatched: 12. CDR1 SEHNR and CDR2 FQNEAQ come from the germline V gene (reference sequence). The CDR3 consists of 17 residues. CDR3 residues: CASSLEALAGEYNEQFF. The CDR3 DNA reads as TGTGCCAGCAGCCTAGAAGCCTTAGCGGGAGAGTACAATGAGCAGTTCTTC.

The rearrangement joins TRBV7-3 to TRBJ1-2; 8 bases are a match to TRBD1. Germline V gene data show CDR1 as SGHTA and CDR2 as FQGTGA. V trimming: 2 bases; J trimming: 8 bases; junction bases outside the gene matches: 4. This CDR3 comprises 13 residues. CDR3 residues: CASSLGQGTGYTF. CDR3 bases: TGTGCCAGCAGCTTAGGACAGGGTACGGGCTACACCTTC.

The V gene is TRBV9, the J gene TRBJ2-7; TRBD2 aligns across 13 bases. V lost 0 bases, J lost 5 bases, and 8 bases stayed unmatched. The CDR3 contains 17 residues. Per germline, CDR1 SGDLS and CDR2 YYNGEE. The CDR3 is CASSVAGLAGDPDEQYF. The CDR3 nucleotides are TGTGCCAGCAGCGTAGCTGGACTAGCGGGAGATCCTGACGAGCAGTACTTC.

The CDR3 reads CASSIRRGQETQYF. The CDR3 coding sequence is TGCGCCAGCAGCATCCGACGGGGCCAAGAGACCCAGTACTTC. This chain connects TRBV5-1 to TRBJ2-5; weak D call: TRBD2 (5 bases). Germline V CDR1 and CDR2: SGHRS, YFSETQ. CDR3 length: 14 residues. V shed 4 bases and J shed 1 base, with 11 bases lying between them. Supplemented by reference TRBV5-1 and TRBJ2-5, the full variable domain reads KAGVTQTPRYLIKTRGQQVTLSCSPISGHRSVSWYQQTPGQGLQFLFEYFSETQRNKGNFPGRFSGRQFSNSRSEMNVSTLELGDSALYLCASSIRRGQETQYFGPGTRLLVL.

The rearrangement links TRBV5-1 to TRBJ2-6; 9 bases agree with TRBD2. Germline V gives CDR1 SGHRS, CDR2 YFSETQ. CDR3 length equals 17 residues. The junction had 6 bases not matched to a gene; V was cut back by 5 bases and J by 0 bases. The CDR3 DNA reads as TGCGCCAGCAGTAGACTAGCGGAGAGCTCTGGGGCCAACGTCCTGACTTTC. Amino acid sequence: CASSRLAESSGANVLTF.

A few counts support this clone. The chain carries TRBV25-1 and TRBJ2-1; the match to TRBD2 covers 7 bases. Germline V gene data show CDR1 as MGHDK and CDR2 as SYGVNS. V dropped 4 bases and J dropped 4; count of bases not matched to a gene: 4. This CDR3 is 14 amino acids long. In nucleotides, the CDR3 is TGTGCCAGCAGTGTGGCTAGCGGATACAATGAGCAGTTCTTC. It is translated as CASSVASGYNEQFF. The variable domain in full, with the rest retrieved from reference TRBV25-1 and TRBJ2-1, is EADIYQTPRYLVIGTGKKITLECSQTMGHDKMYWYQQDPGMELHLIHYSYGVNSTEKGDLSSESTVSRIRTEHFPLTLESARPSHTSQYLCASSVASGYNEQFFGPGTRLTVL.

The chain couples TRBV1 to TRBJ1-2; the D call in the table, TRBD1, was not verified against the DNA. TRBV1 is listed as a pseudogene. CDR3 size: 20 residues. The CDR3 nucleotides read TGCACCAGCAGCCAGACAATCACAAGGGACAGAGTCAAAAAAGAGGGTGGCTACACCTTC. Translated: CTSSQTITRDRVKKEGGYTF.

This rearrangement joins TRBV2 to TRBJ1-1; TRBD1 is a possible D gene (5 bases). Between the trimmed V and J ends, which lost 7 bases and 8 bases, there was a span of 17 bases. From germline, CDR1 is SNHLY and CDR2 FYNNEI. The CDR3 totals 13 residues. Written as DNA, the CDR3 is TGTGCCAGCAAATGGGAGGGGAGAAGGGAAGCTTTCTTT. This encodes CASKWEGRREAFF.